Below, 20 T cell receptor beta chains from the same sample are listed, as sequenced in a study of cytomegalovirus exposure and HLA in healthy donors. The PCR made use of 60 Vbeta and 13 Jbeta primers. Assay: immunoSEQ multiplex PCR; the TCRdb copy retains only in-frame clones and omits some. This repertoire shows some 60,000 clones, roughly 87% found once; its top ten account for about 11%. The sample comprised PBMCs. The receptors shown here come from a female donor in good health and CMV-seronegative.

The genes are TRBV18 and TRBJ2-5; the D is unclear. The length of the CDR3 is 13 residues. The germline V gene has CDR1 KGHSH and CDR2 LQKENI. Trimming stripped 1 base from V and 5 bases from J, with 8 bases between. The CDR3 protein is CASSPLARETQYF. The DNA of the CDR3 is TGTGCCAGCTCACCACTAGCCCGGGAGACCCAGTACTTC.

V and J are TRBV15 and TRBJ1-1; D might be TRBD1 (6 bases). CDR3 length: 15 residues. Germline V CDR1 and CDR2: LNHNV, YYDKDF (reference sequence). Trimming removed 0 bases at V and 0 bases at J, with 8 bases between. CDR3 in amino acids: CATSRDRTVNTEAFF. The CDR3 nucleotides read TGTGCCACCAGCAGAGATAGGACAGTGAACACTGAAGCTTTCTTT. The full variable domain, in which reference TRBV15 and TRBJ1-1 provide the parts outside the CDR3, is DAMVIQNPRYQVTQFGKPVTLSCSQTLNHNVMYWYQQKSSQAPKLLFHYYDKDFNNEADTPDNFQSRRPNTSFCFLDIRSPGLGDTAMYLCATSRDRTVNTEAFFGQGTRLTVV.

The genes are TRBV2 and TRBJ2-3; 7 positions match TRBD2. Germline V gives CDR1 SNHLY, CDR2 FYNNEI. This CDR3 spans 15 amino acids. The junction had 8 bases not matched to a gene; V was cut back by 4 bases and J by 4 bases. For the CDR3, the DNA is TGTGCCAGCAGTGTTGATAGCGGGTCCCCAGATACGCAGTATTTT. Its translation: CASSVDSGSPDTQYF.

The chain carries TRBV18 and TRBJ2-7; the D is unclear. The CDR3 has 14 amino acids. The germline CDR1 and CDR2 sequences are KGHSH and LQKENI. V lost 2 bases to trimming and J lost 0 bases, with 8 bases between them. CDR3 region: CASSPGGHSYEQYF. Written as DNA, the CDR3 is TGTGCCAGCTCACCAGGCGGCCACTCCTACGAGCAGTACTTC.

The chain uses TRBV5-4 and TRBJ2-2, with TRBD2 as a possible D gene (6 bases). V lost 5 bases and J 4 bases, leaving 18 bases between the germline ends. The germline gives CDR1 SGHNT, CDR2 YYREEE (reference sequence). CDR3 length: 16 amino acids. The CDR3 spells CASSRRERSSTGELFF. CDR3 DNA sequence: TGTGCCAGCAGTCGCCGGGAGAGGTCGAGCACCGGGGAGCTGTTTTTT.

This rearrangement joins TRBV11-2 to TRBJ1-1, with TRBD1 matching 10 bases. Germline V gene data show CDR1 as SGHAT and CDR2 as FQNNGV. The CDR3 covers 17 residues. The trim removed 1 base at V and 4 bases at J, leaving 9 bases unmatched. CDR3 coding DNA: TGTGCCAGCAGCTTAGCTCGGGACAGGGGTGGAGGCACTGAAGCTTTCTTT. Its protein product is CASSLARDRGGGTEAFF.

CDR3: CASSRDSHTEAFF. In DNA form, the CDR3 reads TGTGCCAGCAGCAGGGACAGTCACACTGAAGCTTTCTTT. The J gene is TRBJ1-1, the V gene TRBV5-4, with 7 bases identical to TRBD1. J gave up 3 bases and V 4 bases, and 3 bases lay outside the gene matches. The CDR3 covers 13 residues. Germline assignment: CDR1 SGHNT and CDR2 YYREEE (reference sequence).

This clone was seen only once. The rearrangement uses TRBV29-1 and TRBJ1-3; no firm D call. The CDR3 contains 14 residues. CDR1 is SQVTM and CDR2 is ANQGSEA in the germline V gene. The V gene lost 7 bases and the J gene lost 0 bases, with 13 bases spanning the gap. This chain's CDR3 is CSAQDGFSGNTIYF. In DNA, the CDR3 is TGCAGCGCTCAAGACGGGTTCTCTGGAAACACCATATATTTT.

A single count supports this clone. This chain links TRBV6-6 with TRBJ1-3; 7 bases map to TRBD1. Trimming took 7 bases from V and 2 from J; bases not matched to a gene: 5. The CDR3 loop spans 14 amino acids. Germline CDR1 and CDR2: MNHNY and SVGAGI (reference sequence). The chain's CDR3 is CASIRTGAGNTIYF. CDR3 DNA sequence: TGTGCCAGCATCCGGACAGGAGCTGGAAACACCATATATTTT.

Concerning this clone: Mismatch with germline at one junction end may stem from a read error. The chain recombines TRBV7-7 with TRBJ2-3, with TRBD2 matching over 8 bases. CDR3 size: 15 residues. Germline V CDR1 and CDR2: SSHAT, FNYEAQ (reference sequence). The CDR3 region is CASSFEAGDTDTQYF. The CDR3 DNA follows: TGTGCTAGCAGCTTCGAAGCGGGAGACACAGATACGCAGTATTTT.

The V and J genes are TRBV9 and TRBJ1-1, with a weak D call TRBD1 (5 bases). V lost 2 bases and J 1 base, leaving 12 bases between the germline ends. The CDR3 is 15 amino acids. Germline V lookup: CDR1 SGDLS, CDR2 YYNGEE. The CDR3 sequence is CASSVSWTKNTEAFF. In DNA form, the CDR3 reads TGTGCCAGCAGCGTGTCCTGGACAAAGAACACTGAAGCTTTCTTT.

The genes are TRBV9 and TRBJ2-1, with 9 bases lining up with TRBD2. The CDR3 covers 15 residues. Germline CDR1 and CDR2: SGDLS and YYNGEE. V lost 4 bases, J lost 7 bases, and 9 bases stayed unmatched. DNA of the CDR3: TGTGCCAGCAGCCTCTTAGCGGGGGCTGGTAATGAGCAGTTCTTC. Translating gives CASSLLAGAGNEQFF.

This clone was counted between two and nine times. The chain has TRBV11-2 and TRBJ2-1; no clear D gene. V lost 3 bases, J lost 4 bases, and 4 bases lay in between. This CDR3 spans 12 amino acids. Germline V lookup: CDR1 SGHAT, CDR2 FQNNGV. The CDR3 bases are TGTGCCAGCAGCTTCCTGTACAATGAGCAGTTCTTC. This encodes CASSFLYNEQFF.

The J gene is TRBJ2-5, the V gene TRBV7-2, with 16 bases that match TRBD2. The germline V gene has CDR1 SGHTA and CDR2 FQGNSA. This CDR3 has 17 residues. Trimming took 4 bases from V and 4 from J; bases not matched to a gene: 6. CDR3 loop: CASSWGLAGGLGETQYF. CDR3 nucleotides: TGTGCCAGCAGCTGGGGACTAGCGGGGGGGCTGGGAGAGACCCAGTACTTC.

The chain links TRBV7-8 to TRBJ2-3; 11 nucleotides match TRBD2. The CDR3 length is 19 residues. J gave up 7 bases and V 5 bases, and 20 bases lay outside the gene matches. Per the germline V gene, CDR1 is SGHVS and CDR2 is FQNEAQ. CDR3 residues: CASSPLRVALAGGNNTQYF. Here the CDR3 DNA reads TGTGCCAGCAGCCCACTTCGCGTCGCTCTAGCGGGAGGAAACAATACGCAGTATTTT.

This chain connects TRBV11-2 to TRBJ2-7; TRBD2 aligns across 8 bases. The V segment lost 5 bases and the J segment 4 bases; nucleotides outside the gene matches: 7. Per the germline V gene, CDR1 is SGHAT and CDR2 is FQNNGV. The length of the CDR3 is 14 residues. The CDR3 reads CASSLSGGGYEQYF. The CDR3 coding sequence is TGTGCCAGCAGCCTCTCGGGAGGGGGGTACGAGCAGTACTTC.

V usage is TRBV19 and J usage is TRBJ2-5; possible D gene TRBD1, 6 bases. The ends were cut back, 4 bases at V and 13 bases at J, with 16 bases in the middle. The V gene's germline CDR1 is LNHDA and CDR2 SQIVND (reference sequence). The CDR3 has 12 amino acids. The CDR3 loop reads CASSTLPGHPYF. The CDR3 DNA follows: TGTGCCAGTAGTACACTTCCGGGACACCCGTACTTC.

CDR3 sequence reads: CASSRAWGGSGGEETQYF. The DNA for the CDR3 is TGCGCCAGCAGCCGAGCGTGGGGGGGGAGCGGGGGGGAAGAGACCCAGTACTTC. The chain recombines TRBV4-3 with TRBJ2-5; TRBD2 agrees at 10 bases. CDR1 is LGHNA, CDR2 YSLEER, per germline. The J segment lost 3 bases and the V segment lost 4 bases, leaving 14 bases of the junction unmatched. The CDR3 sequence is 18 residues long.

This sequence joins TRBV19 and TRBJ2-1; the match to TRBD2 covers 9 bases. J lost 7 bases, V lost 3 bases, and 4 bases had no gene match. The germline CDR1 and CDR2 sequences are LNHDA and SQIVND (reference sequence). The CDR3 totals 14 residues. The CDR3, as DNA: TGTGCCAGTAGTATCGTTAGCGGGAGAAATGAGCAGTTCTTC. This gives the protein CASSIVSGRNEQFF.

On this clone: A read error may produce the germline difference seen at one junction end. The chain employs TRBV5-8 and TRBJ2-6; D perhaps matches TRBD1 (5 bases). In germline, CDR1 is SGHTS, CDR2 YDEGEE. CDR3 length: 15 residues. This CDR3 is CASSLSNSGANGLTF. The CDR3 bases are TGTGCCAGCAGCCTAAGTAACTCTGGGGCCAACGGCCTGACTTTC. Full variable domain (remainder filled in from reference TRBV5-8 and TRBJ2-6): EAGVTQSPTHLIKTRGQQATLRCSPISGHTSVYWYQQALGLGLQFLLWYDEGEERNRGNFPPRFSGRQFPNYSSELNVNALELEDSALYLCASSLSNSGANGLTFGAGSRLTVL.